This T cell receptor beta chain was profiled in a study of cytomegalovirus exposure and HLA in healthy donors. Use of 60 Vbeta and 13 Jbeta primers characterized the PCR. Assay used: immunoSEQ multiplex PCR; TCRdb lists only in-frame clones, some missing. This table has under 70,000 clones, about 76% appearing once. The study's findings and limits: Later analysis demonstrated an association between a missense DCLRE1C variant and TCR beta V- and J-gene trimming. TCR beta chains numbering more than 150 were designated cytomegalovirus-associated.

To note about this clone: Its antigen is unknown.

The sample was PBMCs. The origin of this receptor is a female donor in good health and CMV-seronegative.

DNA of the CDR3: TGCGCCAGCAGTGAAGGGACTAGCTTTAGCACAGATACGCAGTATTTT. This translates into CASSEGTSFSTDTQYF. This chain uses TRBV10-1 with TRBJ2-3; the match to TRBD2 covers 9 bases. This CDR3 comprises 16 residues. Germline loops: CDR1 WNHNN, CDR2 SYGVQD (reference sequence). V lost 3 bases and J lost 0; bases outside the gene matches: 4.